This TCR beta chain appears in the sequencing data of a study of cytomegalovirus exposure and HLA in healthy donors. Study-level background: The Caucasian-associated ancestry cluster held 65% to 85% of roughly 370 genotyped donors.

This CDR3 has 16 amino acids. Trimming took off 1 base at V and 0 bases at J, with 10 bases between the two ends. From germline, CDR1 is ENHRY and CDR2 SYGVKD. The PCR contained 60 Vbeta and 13 Jbeta primers. Using immunoSEQ multiplex PCR, the repertoire was profiled, and TCRdb retains in-frame clones only, with some absent. The sample has 250,000 to 350,000 clones, about 87% seen once. A word on this clone: Its specificity is unknown.

Study-wide results and caveats: Donors belonging to an Asian-associated ancestry cluster reportedly showed fewer N-insertions in productive TCRs than the roughly 700-donor mean, according to what a later analysis found. On later analysis, the bulk of CMV-associated TCR beta chains appeared to be HLA-restricted.

The receptor comes from a woman younger than 35 in good health and CMV-seronegative. The rearrangement joins TRBV10-3 to TRBJ1-5; D is undetermined. Material: PBMCs. The CDR3 sequence: CAISEWQVYSNQPQHF. The CDR3 DNA is TGTGCCATCAGTGAGTGGCAGGTCTATAGCAATCAGCCCCAGCATTTT.